Below, 24 T cell receptor beta chains from the same sample are listed, as sequenced in a study of blood T cell repertoires in COVID-19. The table came from immunoSEQ multiplex PCR; TCRdb's copy has only in-frame clones and leaves some out. This sample has approximately 100,000 clones, with around 78% found just once. Sequencing was performed on peripheral blood. Receptors originate from a woman aged 60-75 years with acute or convalescent COVID-19.

This chain connects TRBV2 to TRBJ2-5, with D maybe TRBD1 (5 bases). CDR1 and CDR2 from the germline V gene are SNHLY and FYNNEI. This CDR3 has 13 amino acids. The V end lost 10 bases, the J end lost 7 bases, and 19 bases lay between the germline ends. The CDR3 coding sequence is TGTGCCATAGACAGTTCCGGATTGGGGACCCAGTACTTC. Its protein product is CAIDSSGLGTQYF.

The chain recombines TRBV6-5 with TRBJ1-1; the D gene is possibly TRBD1 (5 bases). V lost 7 bases to trimming and J lost 8 bases, with 23 bases between them. The CDR3 has 15 amino acids. Per the germline V gene, CDR1 is MNHEY and CDR2 is SVGAGI. In DNA form, the CDR3 reads TGTGCCAGCACAGCGGGGCTCCCTACTAAAGGGGAAGCTTTCTTT. Its protein product is CASTAGLPTKGEAFF.

The chain couples TRBV7-3 to TRBJ2-1, with D perhaps matching TRBD2 (6 bases). Germline CDR1 and CDR2: SGHTA and FQGTGA. V was clipped by 2 bases and J by 0 bases, with 8 bases between them. The CDR3 spans 15 residues. CDR3 nucleotides: TGTGCCAGCAGCTTAGTAGCGGACTCCTACAATGAGCAGTTCTTC. Amino acid sequence: CASSLVADSYNEQFF.

This rearrangement joins TRBV28 to TRBJ1-1; D ambiguous. The V and J ends lost 10 bases and 7 bases respectively, with 13 bases between them. The CDR3 contains 11 residues. CDR1 MDHEN and CDR2 SYDVKM come from the germline V gene. CDR3 amino acids: CATQIRDEAFF. The DNA for the CDR3 is TGTGCCACTCAAATCCGGGATGAAGCTTTCTTT.

The chain joins TRBV12-1 to TRBJ2-1; no DNA check was done on the table's D call, TRBD2. TRBV12-1 is reported as a pseudogene. CDR3 length equals 16 residues. The CDR3 nucleotides read TGTGCCAGCAGCTCCCCTGGGAGGGGTCAGTACAATGAGCAGTTCTTC. It encodes CASSSPGRGQYNEQFF.

The rearrangement links TRBV6-5 to TRBJ1-4, with D hard to call. Germline values: CDR1 MNHEY, CDR2 SVGAGI. The CDR3 contains 13 residues. Between the trimmed V and J ends, which lost 5 bases and 4 bases, there was a span of 8 bases. The CDR3 DNA sequence: TGTGCCAGCAGTCTACGGTTTAATGAAAAACTGTTTTTT. It is translated as CASSLRFNEKLFF.

This chain uses TRBV7-9 with TRBJ1-2; 8 bases align to TRBD1. The germline V gene encodes CDR1 SEHNR and CDR2 FQNEAQ (reference sequence). There are 14 residues in the CDR3. The junction had 2 bases not matched to a gene; V was cut back by 2 bases and J by 3 bases. The CDR3 here is CASSLNRGDYGYTF. DNA for the CDR3: TGTGCCAGCAGCTTAAACAGGGGGGACTATGGCTACACCTTC.

J is TRBJ1-3 and V is TRBV18, with D perhaps matching TRBD1 (5 bases). Germline CDR1 and CDR2: KGHSH and LQKENI. The V end was cut by 6 bases, the J end by 0 bases, with 12 bases between. CDR3 length equals 15 residues. The CDR3, as DNA: TGTGCCAGCTCCCTTAGACAGAGCTCTGGAAACACCATATATTTT. It specifies CASSLRQSSGNTIYF.

The gene calls are TRBV19 and TRBJ2-6; 9 bases map to TRBD2. The ends lost 2 bases at V and 2 bases at J; junction bases unmatched: 13. CDR1 and CDR2 from the germline V gene are LNHDA and SQIVND (reference sequence). The CDR3 spans 20 residues. The CDR3 sequence: CASSIRVGWTSVTGANVLTF. CDR3 bases: TGTGCCAGTAGTATACGTGTCGGGTGGACTAGCGTAACTGGGGCCAACGTCCTGACTTTC.

V gene TRBV29-1 combines with J gene TRBJ2-7; 7 nucleotides align to TRBD1. CDR1 SQVTM and CDR2 ANQGSEA come from the germline V gene. The CDR3 length is 12 residues. V was clipped by 6 bases and J by 7 bases; unmatched bases: 9. For the CDR3, the DNA is TGCAGCGTACGGACAGGACATGGGGAGCAGTACTTC. It encodes CSVRTGHGEQYF.

The chain couples TRBV3-1 (or the pseudogene TRBV3-2) to TRBJ1-2; D remains unclear. The ends were cut back, 3 bases at V and 4 bases at J, with 6 bases in the middle. This CDR3 comprises 12 residues. The germline V gene has CDR1 LGHDT and CDR2 YNNKEL (reference sequence). CDR3 protein: CASSQIAYGYTF. DNA of the CDR3: TGTGCCAGCAGCCAGATAGCCTATGGCTACACCTTC.

The chain combines TRBV18 with TRBJ1-1; D is unresolved. There are 15 residues in the CDR3. The germline gives CDR1 KGHSH, CDR2 LQKENI. Trimming took 3 bases from V and 0 from J, leaving 11 bases between them. The CDR3, as DNA: TGTGCCAGCTCACCGGCGGAGATCATGAACACTGAAGCTTTCTTT. Amino acid sequence: CASSPAEIMNTEAFF. Combining the CDR3 with reference TRBV18 and TRBJ1-1 gives the whole variable domain NAGVMQNPRHLVRRRGQEARLRCSPMKGHSHVYWYRQLPEEGLKFMVYLQKENIIDESGMPKERFSAEFPKEGPSILRIQQVVRGDSAAYFCASSPAEIMNTEAFFGQGTRLTVV.

This chain connects TRBV2 to TRBJ1-1; no firm D call. The CDR3 covers 11 residues. The V gene lost 5 bases and the J gene lost 10 bases, with 11 bases spanning the gap. Germline values: CDR1 SNHLY, CDR2 FYNNEI. CDR3 residues: CASSLGRRAFF. CDR3 nucleotides: TGTGCCAGCAGTCTCGGCAGGCGAGCTTTCTTT.

The rearrangement links TRBV14 to TRBJ2-7; D unclear. Germline assignment: CDR1 SGHDN and CDR2 FVKESK. The CDR3 is 14 amino acids. Trimming shortened V by 0 bases and J by 3 bases, and 9 bases separated the two germline ends. The CDR3 here is CASSQDPQNYEQYF. The CDR3 nucleotides are TGTGCCAGCAGCCAAGATCCCCAGAACTACGAGCAGTACTTC. The full variable domain, rest sourced from reference TRBV14 and TRBJ2-7, is EAGVTQFPSHSVIEKGQTVTLRCDPISGHDNLYWYRRVMGKEIKFLLHFVKESKQDESGMPNNRFLAERTGGTYSTLKVQPAELEDSGVYFCASSQDPQNYEQYFGPGTRLTVT.

The CDR3 DNA sequence: TGTGCCAGCAGCCTACACCGACAGAACACTGAAGCTTTCTTT. Its protein is CASSLHRQNTEAFF. The chain links TRBV11-1 to TRBJ1-1; D gene ambiguous. The germline CDR1 and CDR2 sequences are SGHAT and FQDESV (reference sequence). Trimming took 5 bases from V and 1 from J, leaving 11 bases between them. The CDR3 is 14 amino acids.

The J gene is TRBJ2-7, the V gene TRBV24-1; 7 nucleotides align to TRBD2. V shed 4 bases, J shed 2 bases, and the junction held 7 bases outside the gene matches. Germline V CDR1 and CDR2: KGHDR, SFDVKD. This CDR3 region has 15 residues. The CDR3, as DNA: TGTGCCACCAGTGACCCAGCGGGATCCACCTACGAGCAGTACTTC. It encodes CATSDPAGSTYEQYF.

The V call is TRBV7-3, the J call TRBJ2-2, with 9 positions matching TRBD2. The CDR3 is 17 amino acids. The V gene's germline CDR1 is SGHTA and CDR2 FQGTGA. V gave up 1 base and J gave up 2 bases; unmatched junction bases: 5. CDR3 coding DNA: TGTGCCAGCAGCTTAATCGCTAGCGGGACTAACACCGGGGAGCTGTTTTTT. It is translated as CASSLIASGTNTGELFF. Looking up the rest from reference TRBV7-3 and TRBJ2-2 gives the full variable domain: GAGVSQTPSNKVTEKGKYVELRCDPISGHTALYWYRQSLGQGPEFLIYFQGTGAADDSGLPNDRFFAVRPEGSVSTLKIQRTERGDSAVYLCASSLIASGTNTGELFFGEGSRLTVL.

The gene calls are TRBV19 and TRBJ2-5; 8 nucleotides match TRBD2. J lost 2 bases, V lost 5 bases, and 10 bases had no gene match. Germline V CDR1 and CDR2: LNHDA, SQIVND (reference sequence). The CDR3 runs 16 residues. Here the CDR3 DNA reads TGTGCCAGTAGTGCGGAGCGGGGGCCGGGACAAGAGACCCAGTACTTC. Translated, it gives CASSAERGPGQETQYF.

In its sample, this clone was seen a few times. The chain links TRBV9 to TRBJ2-1; 12 bases fit TRBD1. The CDR3 spans 16 residues. Per the germline V gene, CDR1 is SGDLS and CDR2 is YYNGEE. V was clipped by 0 bases and J by 10 bases; unmatched bases: 8. CDR3: CASSVESGQGAGEQFF. CDR3 sequence (DNA): TGTGCCAGCAGCGTAGAATCGGGACAGGGGGCTGGAGAGCAGTTCTTC.

The chain recombines TRBV7-2 with TRBJ1-6; 7 nucleotides agree with TRBD1. CDR3 length: 17 residues. CDR1 and CDR2 (germline): SGHTA, FQGNSA. The V segment lost 5 bases and the J segment 0 bases; nucleotides outside the gene matches: 7. This CDR3 is CASSRDRASSYNSPLHF. CDR3 DNA: TGTGCCAGCAGCCGCGACAGGGCTAGCTCCTATAATTCACCCCTCCACTTT.

This clone was counted a few times. This chain links TRBV5-5 with TRBJ1-2; 9 bases fit TRBD1. From germline, CDR1 is SGHKS and CDR2 YYEKEE (reference sequence). J was trimmed by 5 bases and V by 6 bases; bases with no gene match: 8. The CDR3 covers 14 residues. CDR3 loop: CASIQPGQGYGYTF. The CDR3 region has the DNA TGTGCCAGCATCCAACCGGGACAGGGATATGGCTACACCTTC.

The V call is TRBV5-1, the J call TRBJ2-7; 10 nucleotides align to TRBD2. The CDR3 has 14 residues. Germline CDR1 is SGHRS and CDR2 is YFSETQ. The V segment lost 0 bases and the J segment 7 bases; nucleotides outside the gene matches: 4. In nucleotides, the CDR3 is TGCGCCAGCAGCTTGGCTAGCGGGAGTGGGGAGCAGTACTTC. This codes for CASSLASGSGEQYF.

This clone was picked up a small number of times. The V gene is TRBV3-1 (or the pseudogene TRBV3-2), the J gene TRBJ1-5, with D perhaps TRBD1 (5 bases). With 1 base removed from V and 6 bases from J, the gap between germline ends came to 13 bases. Germline V gene sequence: CDR1 LGHDT, CDR2 YNNKEL (reference sequence). The CDR3 runs 15 residues. As DNA, the CDR3 is TGTGCCAGCAGCCAAGCGCAGGCCGGGGGTCAGCCCCAGCATTTT. Protein product: CASSQAQAGGQPQHF.

The genes are TRBV18 and TRBJ2-1; the D gene is possibly TRBD2 (6 bases). The germline gives CDR1 KGHSH, CDR2 LQKENI. Trimming stripped 1 base from V and 0 bases from J, with 10 bases between. There are 16 residues in the CDR3. In DNA, the CDR3 is TGTGCCAGCTCACCACTCGGAGGGAACTCCTACAATGAGCAGTTCTTC. This sequence encodes CASSPLGGNSYNEQFF.